Listed below are T cell receptor beta chains from one sample, sequenced in a study of shared clonotypes between healthy human individuals. The assay was immunoSEQ multiplex PCR, and TCRdb's table has in-frame clones only and misses some. In the table there are roughly 2,000,000 clones, around 93% of which are singletons. The material sequenced was naive CD8+ T cells from PBMCs. All receptors derive from a man younger than 35 in good health. Some clones in this sample may be carry-over from other donors' samples. Both conserved end residues are part of each CDR3. D genes are given only for firm matches. Rows may omit the clone size; those that give it use once, few, many or a size class.

V	D	size	J	CDR3	DNA
TRBV27	.	.	TRBJ1-2	CASSPREGGAYGYTF	TGTGCCAGCAGTCCACGGGAGGGGGGGGCCTATGGCTACACCTTC
TRBV27	.	.	TRBJ2-5	CASSLQGYQETQYF	TGTGCCAGCAGTTTACAGGGGTACCAAGAGACCCAGTACTTC
TRBV27	.	once	TRBJ2-2	CASSLRGQPFNTGELFF	TGTGCCAGCAGTCTCCGGGGGCAGCCCTTTAACACCGGGGAGCTGTTTTTT
TRBV7-8	TRBD1	.	TRBJ2-7	CASSPTGWYEQYF	TGTGCCAGCAGCCCGACAGGGTGGTACGAGCAGTACTTC
TRBV5-4	.	.	TRBJ2-7	CASSLRQTYEQYF	TGTGCCAGCAGCTTGAGGCAGACCTACGAGCAGTACTTC
TRBV6-1	TRBD1	.	TRBJ2-1	CASSADRAYNEQFF	TGTGCCAGCAGTGCCGACAGGGCCTACAATGAGCAGTTCTTC
TRBV27	.	.	TRBJ2-6	CASSLSRWGANVLTF	TGTGCCAGCAGTTTATCCCGGTGGGGGGCCAACGTCCTGACTTTC
TRBV9	.	once	TRBJ2-1	CASSPLKLRDLSYNEQFF	TGTGCCAGCAGCCCCCTCAAGTTGCGGGATCTATCCTACAATGAGCAGTTCTTC
TRBV2	.	.	TRBJ2-7	CASSEGYWEEESISLYEQYF	TGTGCCAGCAGTGAGGGCTACTGGGAAGAGGAGTCTATCTCCCTTTACGAGCAGTACTTC
TRBV6-6	.	.	TRBJ1-2	CASSFRGGDYGYTF	TGTGCCAGCAGTTTCCGGGGAGGGGACTATGGCTACACCTTC
TRBV27	TRBD1	.	TRBJ1-3	CASSRDRSSGNTIYF	TGTGCCAGCAGTCGGGACAGGAGTTCTGGAAACACCATATATTTT
TRBV27	.	.	TRBJ2-4	CASSLGGLAKNIQYF	TGTGCCAGCAGTTTGGGTGGGCTAGCCAAAAACATTCAGTACTTC
TRBV6-6	.	.	TRBJ1-1	CASCGPNTEAFF	TGTGCCAGCTGTGGGCCGAACACTGAAGCTTTCTTT
TRBV15	TRBD1	.	TRBJ1-1	CATSSQRGPTDGTEAFF	TGTGCCACCAGCTCCCAGAGGGGGCCAACTGATGGGACTGAAGCTTTCTTT
TRBV4-1	TRBD2	.	TRBJ2-1	CASSHPRVLADTYNEQFF	TGCGCCAGCAGCCACCCAAGGGTACTAGCGGATACCTACAATGAGCAGTTCTTC
TRBV5-6	.	.	TRBJ2-7	CASSSWQGPQIYEQYF	TGTGCCAGCAGCTCCTGGCAGGGACCCCAAATCTACGAGCAGTACTTC
TRBV27	TRBD2	.	TRBJ2-1	CASSSRLAGVNEQFF	TGTGCCAGCAGTTCGCGTCTAGCGGGAGTCAATGAGCAGTTCTTC
TRBV7-6	.	.	TRBJ2-7	CASSQLARSSYEQYF	TGTGCCAGCAGCCAGCTAGCGCGGAGCTCCTACGAGCAGTACTTC
TRBV7-9	.	.	TRBJ2-7	CASSLPGEGGRF	TGTGCCAGCAGCTTACCGGGGGAGGGGGGCCGGTTC
TRBV29-1	TRBD1	.	TRBJ2-1	CSVEGRRQGKPYNEQFF	TGCAGCGTTGAAGGCCGAAGACAGGGGAAGCCCTACAATGAGCAGTTCTTC
TRBV5-1	.	.	TRBJ1-1	CASSLAGNTEAFF	TGCGCCAGCAGCTTGGCAGGGAACACTGAAGCTTTCTTT
TRBV9	.	.	TRBJ1-3	CASSVGAGSAGNTIYF	TGTGCCAGCAGCGTAGGGGCAGGGTCGGCTGGAAACACCATATATTTT
TRBV11-2	.	.	TRBJ2-1	CASSLGRSSYNEQFF	TGTGCCAGCAGCTTGGGTCGGAGCTCCTACAATGAGCAGTTCTTC